This TCR beta chain was observed in a study of naive and memory T cell subsets (dated by TCRdb to 2016 to 2017). About the study as a whole: The study applied an open-source, UMI-based TCR alpha and beta sequencing pipeline to sorted naive and memory peripheral blood T cell subsets. The functional CMV T cell responses agreed completely with IgG serology results. RNA was DNase-treated and reverse transcribed with TCR constant-region primers, mostly using SuperScript III. The paper's findings and limits, for the study overall: RNA-based TCR counts may be influenced by expression changes linked to T cell activation and differentiation. Single alpha or beta chain sequences, rather than paired alpha/beta receptors, were used to define clonotypes. A power law was followed by TCR abundance, with an exponent that differed between naive and memory subsets but was consistent across the three individuals. The repertoire findings for the naive and memory subsets could not be validated against a ground truth because none was available. Gini index rose and Shannon and inverse Simpson diversity fell from naive through CM, EM and EMRA in both CD4 and CD8 cells. Once error correction was done, more than 90% of naive TCR sequences showed up just once, which made the naive abundance distributions much steeper than those of the memory subsets.

From its cysteine to its phenylalanine, the CDR3 spans 15 amino acids. CDR3 DNA only is kept here, 45 bases in frame from base 1. V and J are truncated by 1 base and 7 bases respectively, leaving an intervening sequence of 15 bases. The germline V gene supplies CDR1 KGHDR and CDR2 SFDVKD. Libraries were prepared through UMI-ligation and nested PCR. The beta constant-region primer consisted of an equimolar mixture of two oligonucleotides that together covered TRBC1 and TRBC2. A single-stranded oligonucleotide bearing the SP2 primer plus a 12-nucleotide UMI was ligated onto the 3' end of the cDNA by T4 RNA ligase 1. Four rounds of PCR, combining the SP2 primer with nested alpha and beta constant-region primers, were used to amplify the ligated cDNA. The ligation reaction was incubated at 16°C for roughly 19-24 hours. PCR2 was typically run as a SYBR Green qPCR and stopped at a predetermined threshold to prevent over-amplification. All purifications after the first were performed with Agencourt AMPure XP magnetic beads. Library quantification was done by Qubit, followed by a TapeStation check on which the main peak was expected at around 650 bp. Pooled libraries were sequenced on an Illumina MiSeq using v2 2x251 paired-end kits, and typically roughly 0.85-2 million reads were obtained per sample. Each sample's library went into the pool at about 4 nM, and roughly 4.5-7.5% PhiX was added to help with cluster recognition. The paper's data handling went like this. FASTQ reads processed by Demultiplexor were assigned V and J genes by Decombinator through tag matching that tolerated a single base-pair mismatch. UMIs were used by Collapsinator to correct both sequencing errors and frequency errors arising from PCR heterogeneity. CDR3Translator translated TCRs and extracted CDR3s from the conserved cysteine to the FGXG phenylalanine, flagging non-productive sequences. Gini, Shannon entropy and inverse Simpson indices were computed after subsampling the repertoires to the same number of UMI-defined TCRs. Clonotype abundance distributions were fitted to a power law by maximum likelihood within the linear range. For one naive CD8 sample, the pipeline and MIGEC produced similar UMI counts, unique TCR numbers and clonal distributions. Repertoires were searched for 7,000 to 7,500 CMV-associated CDR3 sequences compiled from VDJdb and a published dataset. Using fastp trimming at Q25 and MiXCR clonotype assembly, TCRdb reanalyzed the public sequencing data and kept in-frame beta chains. Merged by CDR3 protein, the rows form single entries marked with the most common genes and DNA. The V and J calls were not made by the authors but by TCRdb's processing. This sample holds over 20,000 distinct CDR3 sequences; around 10% were observed only once. The top ten clonotypes cover roughly 20% of the sample.

This clonotype has only a few counts. It has no known antigen specificity. Per-base quality was not reported, and no clone a single base away is much larger than it. From the second PCR step onward, the TCR alpha chain libraries and the TCR beta chain libraries were amplified separately. CMV status of each donor was established by measuring IFNgamma production from CD4+ T cells after fresh PBMCs were stimulated overnight with CMV viral lysate. CD4 T cells were positively selected with Miltenyi beads, followed by positive selection of CD8 T cells from the CD4-negative fraction. Cells were stained for CD3, CD4, CD8, CD45RA, CD27 and a live/dead dye and were sorted on a BD Aria II into four subsets based on CD45RA and CD27. Blood was obtained from a few healthy volunteers, and the blood from each volunteer was fractionated into CD4 and CD8 T cells and subsequently into four differentiation subsets. Around 110 ml of peripheral blood was taken from each donor, and PBMC were separated by density-gradient centrifugation on Ficoll-Paque PLUS. After sorting, cells were lysed in RLT buffer, RNA was extracted using a Qiagen RNeasy kit, and the extracted RNA was stored at -80 degrees C.

Recombination connected TRBV24-1 to TRBJ1-2, and the D gene may be TRBD1, 5 bases matching. The TCR was taken from a human donor in good health. Sequencing was carried out using central memory CD8+ T cells from blood. The cell subset or site label, as the study defines it: central memory, CD45RA- CD27+. The DNA sequence is as follows: TGTGCCACCAGTGATTTCCAGACAGAAGTCAGTGGCTACACCTTC. Its protein reads: CATSDFQTEVSGYTF.